A selection of T cell receptor beta chains follows, all from one sample in a study of blood T cell repertoires in COVID-19. TCRdb's table, derived via immunoSEQ multiplex PCR, lists solely in-frame clones and lacks some. The sample contains approximately 200,000 clones, 80% to 90% of which appear only once. Material: peripheral blood. The receptors come from a man under 40 with acute or convalescent COVID-19. The CDR3 runs from the conserved cysteine through the conserved F or W. The D gene is left open where the match is weak. Expanded clones get a size class; other rows say once, few or many, or leave the size out.

j_call: TRBJ2-3; v_call: TRBV12-5; clone_size: NA; d_call: NA; cdr3_nt: TGTGCTAGTAGGGGTGTCACAGATACGCAGTATTTT; cdr3_aa: CASRGVTDTQYF
j_call: TRBJ2-7; v_call: TRBV7-9; clone_size: NA; d_call: NA; cdr3_nt: TGTGCCAGCAGCAGGGACTCTTCCTACGAGCAGTACTTC; cdr3_aa: CASSRDSSYEQYF
j_call: TRBJ1-1; v_call: TRBV4-2; clone_size: NA; d_call: TRBD1; cdr3_nt: TGTGCCAGCAGCCAGAGGACAGGCTTGAACACTGAAGCTTTCTTT; cdr3_aa: CASSQRTGLNTEAFF
j_call: TRBJ1-1; v_call: TRBV5-1; clone_size: NA; d_call: TRBD1; cdr3_nt: TGCGCCAGCAGCGGACTGACAGGGGTCACTGAAGCTTTCTTT; cdr3_aa: CASSGLTGVTEAFF
j_call: TRBJ1-4; v_call: TRBV28; clone_size: NA; d_call: NA; cdr3_nt: TGTGCCAGCAACTCTAGGGGGGAAAAACTGTTTTTT; cdr3_aa: CASNSRGEKLFF
j_call: TRBJ1-2; v_call: TRBV9; clone_size: NA; d_call: NA; cdr3_nt: TGTGCCAGCAGCGTAGGGTCAGGGTATGGCTACACCTTC; cdr3_aa: CASSVGSGYGYTF
j_call: TRBJ2-2; v_call: TRBV30; clone_size: NA; d_call: TRBD1; cdr3_nt: TGTGCCTGGAGTTTACCGGGGACAGGGTTGCTGTTTTTT; cdr3_aa: CAWSLPGTGLLFF
j_call: TRBJ2-2; v_call: TRBV28; clone_size: NA; d_call: TRBD2; cdr3_nt: TGTGCCAGCAGTTTACAGCGGGGGGATGTCGGGGAGCTGTTTTTT; cdr3_aa: CASSLQRGDVGELFF
j_call: TRBJ1-5; v_call: TRBV24-1; clone_size: NA; d_call: NA; cdr3_nt: TGTGCCACCAGCAGAAGTCAAAGCAATCAGCCCCAGCATTTT; cdr3_aa: CATSRSQSNQPQHF
j_call: TRBJ1-3; v_call: TRBV2; clone_size: NA; d_call: TRBD1; cdr3_nt: TGTGCCAGCAGTGAAGGGACAGGGGGCTCTGGAAACACCATATATTTT; cdr3_aa: CASSEGTGGSGNTIYF
j_call: TRBJ1-3; v_call: TRBV11-2; clone_size: NA; d_call: NA; cdr3_nt: TGTGCCAGCAGCTCCCTCGGAAACACCATATATTTT; cdr3_aa: CASSSLGNTIYF
j_call: TRBJ1-1; v_call: TRBV12-3/TRBV12-4; clone_size: NA; d_call: TRBD1; cdr3_nt: TGTGCCAGCAGAGGACAGGGTGGCACTGAAGCTTTCTTT; cdr3_aa: CASRGQGGTEAFF
j_call: TRBJ1-6; v_call: TRBV5-5; clone_size: NA; d_call: TRBD1; cdr3_nt: TGTGCCAGCAGCCTGATTTTCCGGGACAGGGACATCGATTCACCCCTCCACTTT; cdr3_aa: CASSLIFRDRDIDSPLHF
j_call: TRBJ2-4; v_call: TRBV7-3; clone_size: NA; d_call: NA; cdr3_nt: TGTGCCAGCAGCCCAAGGACAGATCAAGCCAAAAACATTCAGTACTTC; cdr3_aa: CASSPRTDQAKNIQYF
j_call: TRBJ1-6; v_call: TRBV28; clone_size: NA; d_call: NA; cdr3_nt: TGTGCCAGCATAAATTCTCCAAGCAGGCCCCTCCACTTT; cdr3_aa: CASINSPSRPLHF
j_call: TRBJ2-1; v_call: TRBV30; clone_size: NA; d_call: NA; cdr3_nt: TGTGCCTGGAGTGTTGCAGGCCCTGAGCAGTTCTTC; cdr3_aa: CAWSVAGPEQFF
j_call: TRBJ2-1; v_call: TRBV18; clone_size: NA; d_call: TRBD2; cdr3_nt: TGTGCCAGCTCACCTATCGGGACTAGCGGGGGGCCCAGCAATGAGCAGTTCTTC; cdr3_aa: CASSPIGTSGGPSNEQFF
j_call: TRBJ2-3; v_call: TRBV24-1; clone_size: NA; d_call: TRBD2; cdr3_nt: TGTGCCACCAGTGATAAACGGAGACTAGCGGAACGCACAGATACGCAGTATTTT; cdr3_aa: CATSDKRRLAERTDTQYF
j_call: TRBJ2-5; v_call: TRBV30; clone_size: once; d_call: NA; cdr3_nt: TGTGCCTGGAGTCCAACCCACTACAGGGTTATTTGGAGGATTTTAGGTGAGACCCAGTACTTC; cdr3_aa: CAWSPTHYRVIWRILGETQYF
j_call: TRBJ2-7; v_call: TRBV10-3; clone_size: NA; d_call: TRBD2; cdr3_nt: TGTGCCATCAGTGAGTCAGGGACTAGCGGGAGAGGTAGCGAGCAGTACTTC; cdr3_aa: CAISESGTSGRGSEQYF
j_call: TRBJ2-3; v_call: TRBV6-2/TRBV6-3; clone_size: NA; d_call: TRBD2; cdr3_nt: TGTGCCAGCAGCGGGACTAGCGGAGCAGATACGCAGTATTTT; cdr3_aa: CASSGTSGADTQYF
j_call: TRBJ1-4; v_call: TRBV28; clone_size: NA; d_call: TRBD1; cdr3_nt: TGTGCCAGCAGCCCGGGACAGGGAACTCTTAATGAAAAACTGTTTTTT; cdr3_aa: CASSPGQGTLNEKLFF
j_call: TRBJ1-2; v_call: TRBV25-1; clone_size: NA; d_call: TRBD1; cdr3_nt: TGTGCCAGCAGTGAGGTGGGGACAGGGGGTTTGCTCTTC; cdr3_aa: CASSEVGTGGLLF
j_call: TRBJ2-7; v_call: TRBV3-1/TRBV3-2; clone_size: NA; d_call: NA; cdr3_nt: TGTGCCAGCAGCCAAGTCGACGAGCAGTACTTC; cdr3_aa: CASSQVDEQYF
j_call: TRBJ1-4; v_call: TRBV18; clone_size: NA; d_call: TRBD1; cdr3_nt: TGTGCCAGCTCACGGAGGGGAGTCCCCCTGACAGGGTCGGAAAAACTGTTTTTT; cdr3_aa: CASSRRGVPLTGSEKLFF
j_call: TRBJ1-6; v_call: TRBV11-2; clone_size: NA; d_call: NA; cdr3_nt: TGTGCCAGCAGCTTAGTCGGCGGCTCCTATAATTCACCCCTCCACTTT; cdr3_aa: CASSLVGGSYNSPLHF
j_call: TRBJ1-4; v_call: TRBV6-5; clone_size: NA; d_call: NA; cdr3_nt: TGTGCCAGCAGTTATGGGCACAGGGAGAAACTGTTTTTT; cdr3_aa: CASSYGHREKLFF
j_call: TRBJ1-2; v_call: TRBV9; clone_size: NA; d_call: NA; cdr3_nt: TGTGCCAGCAGCGAGCCGAGAGGCTACACCTTC; cdr3_aa: CASSEPRGYTF
j_call: TRBJ2-2; v_call: TRBV19; clone_size: NA; d_call: NA; cdr3_nt: TGTGCCAGTAGTTCAGGGGATAGTTTCGGGGAGCTGTTTTTT; cdr3_aa: CASSSGDSFGELFF
j_call: TRBJ1-2; v_call: TRBV28; clone_size: NA; d_call: NA; cdr3_nt: TGTGCCAGCAGTTTAGGGGCGTCAGGGAAATACACCTTC; cdr3_aa: CASSLGASGKYTF
j_call: TRBJ1-2; v_call: TRBV5-4; clone_size: NA; d_call: TRBD1; cdr3_nt: TGTGCCAGCAGCTGGGGACAGAAACACTATGGCTACACCTTC; cdr3_aa: CASSWGQKHYGYTF
j_call: TRBJ2-1; v_call: TRBV11-2; clone_size: NA; d_call: NA; cdr3_nt: TGTGCCAGCAGCTTAGATCCCCTTCCTCACAATGAGCAGTTCTTC; cdr3_aa: CASSLDPLPHNEQFF
j_call: TRBJ1-5; v_call: TRBV19; clone_size: NA; d_call: TRBD1; cdr3_nt: TGTGCCAGTAGTACCGGGACAGCTAATCAGCCCCAGCATTTT; cdr3_aa: CASSTGTANQPQHF
j_call: TRBJ1-2; v_call: TRBV6-5; clone_size: once; d_call: NA; cdr3_nt: TGTGCCAGCAGCCCGGGACAACTCTATGGCTACACCTTC; cdr3_aa: CASSPGQLYGYTF
j_call: TRBJ1-6; v_call: TRBV13; clone_size: NA; d_call: NA; cdr3_nt: TGTGCCAGCAGCGGACAGAATAATTCACCCCTCCACTTT; cdr3_aa: CASSGQNNSPLHF
j_call: TRBJ1-2; v_call: TRBV12-3/TRBV12-4; clone_size: NA; d_call: NA; cdr3_nt: TGTGCCAGCAGTTTCGGTAACTATGGCTACACCTTC; cdr3_aa: CASSFGNYGYTF
j_call: TRBJ1-2; v_call: TRBV5-5; clone_size: NA; d_call: TRBD1; cdr3_nt: TGTGCCAGCAGCGATAACAGGGGGACCTATGGCTACACCTTC; cdr3_aa: CASSDNRGTYGYTF
j_call: TRBJ2-1; v_call: TRBV5-1; clone_size: few; d_call: TRBD2; cdr3_nt: TGCGCCAGCAGCTTGAGCGGGAGGAGCGGCGATGAGCAGTTCTTC; cdr3_aa: CASSLSGRSGDEQFF
j_call: TRBJ2-2; v_call: TRBV6-5; clone_size: once; d_call: NA; cdr3_nt: TGTGCCAGCAATCGGTTTCTAAACACCGGGGAGCTGTTTTTT; cdr3_aa: CASNRFLNTGELFF
j_call: TRBJ2-7; v_call: TRBV6-6; clone_size: NA; d_call: TRBD1; cdr3_nt: TGTGCCAGCAGTTTGCCCCCTTATCGGACAGGCTACGAGCAGTACTTC; cdr3_aa: CASSLPPYRTGYEQYF